The T cell receptor beta chain under discussion was sequenced for a study of T cell responses to AZD1222 COVID-19 vaccine. Assay used: immunoSEQ multiplex PCR; TCRdb lists only in-frame clones, some missing. The sample consists of about 150,000 clones, approximately 91% of them appearing once. Germline lookup yields CDR1 KGHSH and CDR2 LQKENI. V lost 2 bases and J 0 bases, leaving 8 bases between the germline ends. The CDR3 loop spans 14 amino acids. V and J are TRBV18 and TRBJ2-7, with D uncertain. Sequencing used peripheral blood, obtained 28 days after the second AZD1222 dose. This clonotype was obtained from an adult who received the AZD1222 COVID-19 vaccine. Written as DNA, the CDR3 is TGTGCCAGCTCACCATATAAAACCTCCTACGAGCAGTACTTC. Its protein is CASSPYKTSYEQYF.